This T cell receptor (beta chain) appears in the sequencing data of a study of T cell responses to AZD1222 COVID-19 vaccine. The CDR3 runs to 14 residues. J was trimmed by 4 bases and V by 2 bases; bases with no gene match: 3. Germline V CDR1 and CDR2: LGHNA, YNFKEQ. Worth noting for this clone: Antigen specificity is unknown.

Clones were sequenced by immunoSEQ multiplex PCR, and TCRdb holds only the in-frame ones, with some missing. Seen here are about 150,000 clones, around 87% observed once, and the top ten hold just over 9%. Study results and limitations: Vaccination with two AZD1222 doses was followed by a rise in Spike-specific TCR breadth and depth. Reportedly, close to half of spike-specific TCRs are directed against unmutated variant regions. In a largely white British group with more females than males, clonal diversity was possibly underestimated. Seropositive at baseline were only a handful of AZD1222 recipients.

This chain uses TRBV4-2 with TRBJ1-1; 8 bases align to TRBD1. The TCR comes from an adult who received the AZD1222 COVID-19 vaccine. The starting material was peripheral blood, obtained 28 days after the second AZD1222 dose. CDR3 loop: CASSQPDRGTEAFF. CDR3 DNA: TGTGCCAGCAGCCAACCTGACAGGGGCACTGAAGCTTTCTTT.